These 26 T cell receptor beta chains were all obtained from the same sample, sequenced in a study of T cells in Graves' hyperthyroidism and ophthalmopathy. TCR beta CDR3 regions were amplified from RNA transcripts. An initial round of RT-PCR targeting the TCR CDR3 relied on the HTBI primer set. Each CDR3 protein is one row after TCRdb ran MiXCR on the multiplex PCR reads. The sample lists fewer than 500,000 distinct CDR3 sequences, approximately 15% occurring once. Sequencing was done on a sample of blood. Receptors originate from a man in his late teens or twenties with Graves' ophthalmopathy.

This clonotype has ten or more counts. This chain connects TRBV9 to TRBJ2-5; D is ambiguous. The germline V and J ends were trimmed by 0 bases and 2 bases, with 11 bases remaining between them. This CDR3 is 15 amino acids long. Looked up from germline, CDR1 is SGDLS and CDR2 is YYNGEE. CDR3 region: CASSVEAGEQETQYF. CDR3 coding DNA: TGTGCCAGCAGCGTAGAGGCAGGAGAGCAAGAGACCCAGTACTTC. The complete variable domain, with remaining parts taken from reference TRBV9 and TRBJ2-5, reads DSGVTQTPKHLITATGQRVTLRCSPRSGDLSVYWYQQSLDQGLQFLIQYYNGEERAKGNILERFSAQQFPDLHSELNLSSLELGDSALYFCASSVEAGEQETQYFGPGTRLLVL.

Many counts were recorded for this clonotype. The chain is built from TRBV30 and TRBJ2-3; D is unclear. This CDR3 contains 12 residues. The germline CDR1 and CDR2 sequences are GTSNPN and SVGIG (reference sequence). V gave up 1 base and J gave up 3 bases, with 5 bases separating them. DNA of the CDR3: TGTGCCTGGAGTGGAATAACAGATACGCAGTATTTT. It codes for CAWSGITDTQYF.

This clonotype was detected many times. This sequence joins TRBV30 and TRBJ2-5; D call uncertain. The CDR3 spans 13 residues. Deletions cut 2 bases from V and 2 bases from J, with 9 bases between. The germline CDR1 and CDR2 sequences are GTSNPN and SVGIG (reference sequence). Here the CDR3 DNA reads TGTGCCTGGAGTTCCGGCGGTCAAGAGACCCAGTACTTC. As protein: CAWSSGGQETQYF.

This clonotype was seen ten or more times. This chain uses TRBV3-1 with TRBJ1-4; no definite D call. The V end lost 3 bases, the J end lost 5 bases, and 10 bases lay between the germline ends. Germline assignment: CDR1 LGHDT and CDR2 YNNKEL (reference sequence). The CDR3 is 14 residues long. The CDR3 coding sequence is TGTGCCAGCAGCCAGCCCAGAACAAATGAAAAACTGTTTTTT. Encoded protein: CASSQPRTNEKLFF. Together with reference TRBV3-1 and TRBJ1-4, the CDR3 gives the full variable domain: DTAVSQTPKYLVTQMGNDKSIKCEQNLGHDTMYWYKQDSKKFLKIMFSYNNKELIINETVPNRFSPKSPDKAHLNLHINSLELGDSAVYFCASSQPRTNEKLFFGSGTQLSVL.

This clonotype was counted only a few times. The rearrangement links TRBV6-1 to TRBJ2-2, with a weak D call TRBD1 (6 bases). The CDR3 is made up of 13 amino acids. Germline CDR1 MNHNS, CDR2 SASEGT. Trimming removed 7 bases at V and 1 base at J, with 7 bases between. CDR3 bases: TGTGCCAGCAAGGGGGTGAACACCGGGGAGCTGTTTTTT. Protein sequence: CASKGVNTGELFF.

This clonotype was seen ten or more times. This sequence joins TRBV3-1 and TRBJ1-4; TRBD1 might be the D (6 bases). This CDR3 spans 17 amino acids. Germline CDR1 and CDR2: LGHDT and YNNKEL (reference sequence). Trimming removed 0 bases from V and 8 bases from J, with 19 bases in between. The chain's CDR3 is CASSQESRWQGKEKLFF. The CDR3 nucleotides read TGTGCCAGCAGCCAAGAGTCCCGCTGGCAGGGGAAGGAAAAACTGTTTTTT.

This clonotype was counted at least ten times. V gene TRBV6-6 combines with J gene TRBJ2-3; no definite D call. Per germline, CDR1 MNHNY and CDR2 SVGAGI (reference sequence). Between the trimmed V and J ends, which lost 0 bases and 3 bases, there was a span of 4 bases. The length of the CDR3 is 13 residues. The CDR3 DNA reads TGTGCCAGCAGTTACTCGACTACAGATACGCAGTATTTT. This translates into CASSYSTTDTQYF.

This clonotype was seen many times. V usage is TRBV12-3 or TRBV12-4 and J usage is TRBJ1-3; 7 bases align to TRBD1. V trimming: 5 bases; J trimming: 0 bases; junction bases outside the gene matches: 10. The length of the CDR3 is 17 residues. The CDR3 DNA reads as TGTGCCAGCAGTGATGGCCCGACAGGGAACTCTGGAAACACCATATATTTT. Encoded protein: CASSDGPTGNSGNTIYF.

The table lists this clonotype with many counts. The chain carries TRBV6-1 and TRBJ1-2; maybe TRBD1 (5 bases). The germline V gene has CDR1 MNHNS and CDR2 SASEGT. This CDR3 is 13 amino acids long. Trimming took 5 bases from V and 4 from J, leaving 11 bases between them. CDR3 in DNA: TGTGCCAGCAGTTACGACAGTACCTATGGCTACACCTTC. Amino acid sequence: CASSYDSTYGYTF.

This clonotype was detected ten times or more. J is TRBJ1-4 and V is TRBV12-3 or TRBV12-4; 11 bases match TRBD1. Unmatched junction bases numbered 6, after V lost 5 bases and J lost 7 bases. CDR3 length: 15 residues. This CDR3 is CASSPDRGQGEKLFF. The CDR3 DNA sequence: TGTGCCAGCAGTCCGGACAGGGGGCAAGGTGAAAAACTGTTTTTT.

This clonotype came up many times. The J gene is TRBJ1-5, the V gene TRBV12-3 or TRBV12-4; weak D call: TRBD1 (5 bases). The CDR3 totals 15 residues. V was pared by 3 bases and J by 2 bases, with 11 bases between. In nucleotides, the CDR3 is TGTGCCAGCAGTTTGGGACGCGGGGGCAATCAGCCCCAGCATTTT. It encodes CASSLGRGGNQPQHF.

About this clonotype: This may arise from a read error, as a much more abundant clone is one base away. This sequence joins TRBV7-9 and TRBJ2-2; D may be TRBD2 (5 bases). V was shortened by 6 bases and J by 1 base, with 9 bases between the two germline ends. Germline CDR1 SEHNR, CDR2 FQNEAQ (reference sequence). This CDR3 contains 14 residues. This CDR3 is CASSDGVNTGELFF. In DNA form, the CDR3 reads TGTGCCAGCAGTGACGGGGTGAACACCGGGGAGCTGTTTTTT.

This chain uses TRBV27 with TRBJ1-2; no definite D call. V lost 5 bases to trimming and J lost 5 bases, with 21 bases between them. CDR3 length: 16 amino acids. Germline values: CDR1 MNHEY, CDR2 SMNVEV (reference sequence). The CDR3 DNA sequence: TGTGCCAGCAGTGACTGCCCCGCGGGGTGGCCTTATGGCTACACCTTC. This codes for CASSDCPAGWPYGYTF.

This clonotype was counted at least ten times. The chain carries TRBV3-1 and TRBJ2-7; D is ambiguous. CDR3 length: 13 amino acids. Trimming removed 5 bases at V and 6 bases at J, with 14 bases between. Per the germline V gene, CDR1 is LGHDT and CDR2 is YNNKEL (reference sequence). CDR3 amino acids: CASSAYRLREQYF. CDR3 coding DNA: TGTGCCAGCAGCGCATACAGACTCCGCGAGCAGTACTTC.

A few counts support this clonotype. V usage is TRBV10-3 and J usage is TRBJ1-2; D is possibly TRBD1 (5 bases). Trimming removed 0 bases from V and 8 bases from J, with 19 bases in between. Germline V gene data show CDR1 as ENHRY and CDR2 as SYGVKD. The CDR3 has 16 residues. The CDR3 region has the DNA TGTGCCATCAGTGAGTCGAGGAGGGGAGGAGTAGAAGGCTACACCTTC. Amino acid sequence: CAISESRRGGVEGYTF.

This clonotype occurred many times. The chain joins TRBV28 to TRBJ2-1, with 12 bases identical to TRBD2. The germline CDR1 and CDR2 sequences are MDHEN and SYDVKM. There are 15 residues in the CDR3. V lost 2 bases and J lost 10; bases outside the gene matches: 6. Here the CDR3 reads CASSLGTSGWDEQFF. CDR3 DNA sequence: TGTGCCAGCAGTTTAGGGACTAGCGGGTGGGACGAGCAGTTCTTC. Full variable domain (rest looked up from reference TRBV28 and TRBJ2-1): DVKVTQSSRYLVKRTGEKVFLECVQDMDHENMFWYRQDPGLGLRLIYFSYDVKMKEKGDIPEGYSVSREKKERFSLILESASTNQTSMYLCASSLGTSGWDEQFFGPGTRLTVL.

The table lists this clonotype with many counts. V and J are TRBV11-2 and TRBJ2-5; D remains unclear. V lost 2 bases to trimming and J lost 4 bases, with 14 bases between them. The CDR3 loop spans 15 amino acids. The germline V gene encodes CDR1 SGHAT and CDR2 FQNNGV. The CDR3 coding sequence is TGTGCCAGCAGCTTACGCCAAAGCGTGGGAGAGACCCAGTACTTC. This codes for CASSLRQSVGETQYF.

This clonotype was picked up many times. The chain employs TRBV5-1 and TRBJ2-1; 11 bases match TRBD2. V was pared by 0 bases and J by 8 bases, with 1 base of the junction left unmatched. The germline CDR1 and CDR2 sequences are SGHRS and YFSETQ. The CDR3 loop spans 14 amino acids. The CDR3 region has the DNA TGCGCCAGCAGCTTGGGTAGCGGGAGGGATGAGCAGTTCTTC. Protein sequence: CASSLGSGRDEQFF.

This clonotype was seen repeatedly, ten times or more. The chain has TRBV10-3 and TRBJ2-1; 8 bases agree with TRBD1. Germline-derived CDR1 and CDR2 are ENHRY and SYGVKD. Trimming took 0 bases from V and 4 from J; bases not matched to a gene: 5. There are 16 residues in the CDR3. CDR3 in amino acids: CAISESTGGYYNEQFF. In nucleotides, the CDR3 is TGTGCCATCAGTGAGTCCACAGGGGGATATTACAATGAGCAGTTCTTC.

This clonotype showed up many times. V gene TRBV12-5 combines with J gene TRBJ2-1; D perhaps matches TRBD2 (5 bases). This CDR3 contains 13 residues. Looked up from germline, CDR1 is LGHNT and CDR2 is FRNRAP. The V end was cut by 0 bases, the J end by 9 bases, with 9 bases between. This chain's CDR3 is CASGLVPRGEQFF. DNA of the CDR3: TGTGCTAGTGGTTTGGTACCCCGGGGTGAGCAGTTCTTC. The entire variable domain, with the rest obtained from reference TRBV12-5 and TRBJ2-1, is as follows: DARVTQTPRHKVTEMGQEVTMRCQPILGHNTVFWYRQTMMQGLELLAYFRNRAPLDDSGMPKDRFSAEMPDATLATLKIQPSEPRDSAVYFCASGLVPRGEQFFGPGTRLTVL.

This clonotype was seen a handful of times. The chain joins TRBV2 to TRBJ1-1; 8 nucleotides agree with TRBD1. CDR3 size: 15 residues. Germline V CDR1 and CDR2: SNHLY, FYNNEI. With 6 bases clipped from V and 7 bases from J, the junction kept 13 bases outside the gene matches. The CDR3 sequence is CASRPLRTGLFEAFF. The CDR3 DNA reads as TGTGCCAGCAGGCCCCTTAGGACAGGGTTATTTGAAGCTTTCTTT.

This clonotype was found many times. The chain employs TRBV28 and TRBJ2-1; D may be TRBD2 (6 bases). The CDR3 contains 15 residues. The V gene lost 4 bases and the J gene lost 3 bases, with 13 bases spanning the gap. The V gene's germline CDR1 is MDHEN and CDR2 SYDVKM. The DNA for the CDR3 is TGTGCCAGCAGTTCCCCTAGCGCGGGCTACAATGAGCAGTTCTTC. Translation: CASSSPSAGYNEQFF.

This clonotype came up many times. The V and J genes are TRBV5-1 and TRBJ2-3; D remains ambiguous. Trimming shortened V by 3 bases and J by 0 bases, and 5 bases separated the two germline ends. This CDR3 has 13 residues. Germline loops: CDR1 SGHRS, CDR2 YFSETQ. This CDR3 reads CASSYPSTDTQYF. CDR3 DNA sequence: TGCGCCAGCAGCTACCCTAGCACAGATACGCAGTATTTT.

The chain carries TRBV11-2 and TRBJ2-2; D gene unclear. This CDR3 comprises 14 residues. Germline V lookup: CDR1 SGHAT, CDR2 FQNNGV. V was shortened by 0 bases and J by 3 bases, with 5 bases between the two germline ends. CDR3 DNA: TGTGCCAGCAGCTTAGATTCCCACACCGGGGAGCTGTTTTTT. Protein: CASSLDSHTGELFF.

On this clonotype itself: The junction and the germline gene differ at one end; a read error may be behind it. The V and J genes are TRBV27 and TRBJ2-1; D is unclear. CDR1 and CDR2 (germline): MNHEY, SMNVEV (reference sequence). The CDR3 loop spans 12 amino acids. Here the CDR3 DNA reads TGTGCCAGCGGTTTACGTGGCAATGAGCAGTTCTTC. Translation: CASGLRGNEQFF.

This clonotype was counted ten times or more. The J gene is TRBJ2-1, the V gene TRBV7-8, with 10 bases that match TRBD2. The CDR3 runs to 17 residues. V lost 4 bases and J lost 4; bases outside the gene matches: 10. Germline loops: CDR1 SGHVS, CDR2 FQNEAQ. The DNA of the CDR3 is TGTGCCAGCAGCTCCGCCTTCACTAGCGGGAAGTACAATGAGCAGTTCTTC. Translating gives CASSSAFTSGKYNEQFF.